This entry is about one T cell receptor (beta chain). Its cognate antigen is unknown. This specimen belongs to a study of beta chain features in type 1 diabetes. Sorted CD4+ subsets: naive, central memory, regulatory, stem cell-like memory (CD45RO/CCR7/CD25/CD127/CD95/CD27 panel). Notes on the study in general: It was not settled here whether HLA type affects TCRB rearrangement. For Type 1 diabetes patients, all four CD4+ subsets carried TCRB CDR3s that were moderately but significantly shorter.

cDNA synthesis used the whole RNA isolate, giving expressed TCRB sequences. The method was immunoSEQ multiplex PCR; TCRdb's version includes in-frame clones alone and lacks a portion of them. The table includes 250,000 to 350,000 clones, roughly 15% detected once. Per germline, CDR1 SNHLY and CDR2 FYNNEI. The CDR3 spans 14 residues. V lost 8 bases and J lost 2; bases outside the gene matches: 7. The rearrangement links TRBV2 to TRBJ2-3, with TRBD2 identical over 7 bases. This clonotype originated in a young man in good health. The sequencing sample was made of central memory CD4+ T cells from blood. The CDR3 sequence is CASGGLTNTDTQYF. The CDR3 bases are TGTGCCAGCGGGGGACTAACCAACACAGATACGCAGTATTTT.